Given below is one TCR beta chain in context. The CDR3 sequence is 14 residues long. V was trimmed by 1 base and J by 5 bases, leaving 11 bases between them. The germline V gene encodes CDR1 SGHRS and CDR2 YFSETQ. As originally analysed: The assay estimated nucleated cells by amplifying reference gene primers. TCRdb keeps only in-frame clones here, not all; method: immunoSEQ multiplex PCR. V and J calls and clone size are copied from that table; D and trimming were computed from the DNA. The sample consists of tens of thousands of clones, under 85% of them appearing once. These data come from a study of blood T cell repertoires in COVID-19. Across the whole study: Nucleic acid was either cDNA or gDNA, and it came from T cells, B-cell-depleted T cells, or PBMCs.

The receptor was isolated from a human donor in a cohort sampled during active COVID-19. The chain carries TRBV5-1 and TRBJ2-3; D perhaps matches TRBD2 (5 bases). The sample was peripheral blood. The CDR3 spells CASSLSRGIDTQYF. The CDR3 region has the DNA TGCGCCAGCAGCTTGTCCCGGGGAATAGATACGCAGTATTTT.